This T cell receptor beta chain was sequenced for a study of T cell repertoires in cytomegalovirus infection. Study-level results: What dominated the ex vivo response were HLA-C-restricted CMV-specific TCR beta clonotypes.

TCRdb re-analysed the reads in MiXCR, keeping a single row per CDR3 protein. This table has approximately 170,000 distinct CDR3 sequences, under 20% appearing once. The sample holds a few counts of this clonotype. What it binds is unknown. Germline V gives CDR1 MDHEN, CDR2 SYDVKM. CDR3 length: 14 residues. V was trimmed by 3 bases and J by 5 bases, leaving 14 bases between them. The gene calls are TRBV28 and TRBJ2-7, with D perhaps matching TRBD2 (6 bases). Sequencing used CD8+ T cells from PBMCs. The clonotype was recovered from a human donor in good health (CMV status not recorded). Some clones in this sample may be carry-over from other donors' samples. The CDR3, as DNA: TGTGCCAGCAGTTTGGAGGGAAGAAGGGACGAGCAGTACTTC. Translation: CASSLEGRRDEQYF. The variable domain in full, completed from reference TRBV28 and TRBJ2-7, reads DVKVTQSSRYLVKRTGEKVFLECVQDMDHENMFWYRQDPGLGLRLIYFSYDVKMKEKGDIPEGYSVSREKKERFSLILESASTNQTSMYLCASSLEGRRDEQYFGPGTRLTVT.